A single sample gave rise to the 26 T cell receptor beta chains below, sequenced in a study of CD4 T cells in relation to SARS-CoV-2 and coronaviruses. Method: immunoSEQ multiplex PCR; TCRdb's copy keeps in-frame clones and lacks some. The table includes about 36,000 clones, 77% detected once. These receptors have no identified antigens. Material for sequencing was memory CD4+ T cells from PBMCs, cultured in vitro. Every receptor here comes from an adult with COVID-19.

The chain recombines TRBV7-2 with TRBJ1-1; 10 nucleotides line up with TRBD1. CDR1 is SGHTA, CDR2 FQGNSA, per germline. V lost 6 bases, J lost 7 bases, and 8 bases stayed unmatched. This CDR3 contains 14 residues. CDR3 DNA: TGTGCCAGCAGAGCGGACAGGGGGGCGGATGAAGCTTTCTTT. As protein: CASRADRGADEAFF.

The chain uses TRBV3-1 (or the pseudogene TRBV3-2) and TRBJ2-1; 7 positions match TRBD1. Germline values: CDR1 LGHDT, CDR2 YNNKEL (reference sequence). There are 14 residues in the CDR3. V lost 1 base to trimming and J lost 6 bases; unmatched junction nucleotides: 3. CDR3 bases: TGTGCCAGCAGCCAAGTCGGGACAGTCAATGAGCAGTTCTTC. Translation gives CASSQVGTVNEQFF.

The V and J genes are TRBV2 and TRBJ2-3; a possible D gene is TRBD2 (5 bases). Trimming shortened V by 6 bases and J by 4 bases, and 14 bases separated the two germline ends. The CDR3 length is 14 residues. CDR1 and CDR2 (germline): SNHLY, FYNNEI. DNA for the CDR3: TGTGCCAGCAGGCGGCGGGCTGGGGCAGATACGCAGTATTTT. Amino acids: CASRRRAGADTQYF.

The CDR3 reads CASSPGTSGKTDTQYF. As DNA, the CDR3 is TGTGCCAGCAGCCCAGGGACTAGCGGGAAGACAGATACGCAGTATTTT. The genes are TRBV5-8 and TRBJ2-3; 13 bases are a match to TRBD2. The CDR3 is 16 residues long. Per the germline V gene, CDR1 is SGHTS and CDR2 is YDEGEE. The ends lost 4 bases at V and 3 bases at J; junction bases unmatched: 5. Complete variable domain (other parts from reference TRBV5-8 and TRBJ2-3): EAGVTQSPTHLIKTRGQQATLRCSPISGHTSVYWYQQALGLGLQFLLWYDEGEERNRGNFPPRFSGRQFPNYSSELNVNALELEDSALYLCASSPGTSGKTDTQYFGPGTRLTVL.

The chain has TRBV4-1 and TRBJ2-3, with 14 nucleotides matching TRBD2. CDR3 size: 17 residues. Per the germline V gene, CDR1 is MGHRA and CDR2 is YSYEKL. The trim removed 1 base at V and 6 bases at J, leaving 6 bases unmatched. CDR3 nucleotide sequence: TGCGCCAGCAGCCAAGGACTAGCGGGAGGGCCGAGGGATACGCAGTATTTT. The encoded protein is CASSQGLAGGPRDTQYF.

The rearrangement links TRBV4-3 to TRBJ2-2, with TRBD2 matching 9 bases. V lost 4 bases to trimming and J lost 4 bases; unmatched junction nucleotides: 16. Germline-derived CDR1 and CDR2 are LGHNA and YSLEER. The CDR3 has 19 residues. The CDR3 nucleotides read TGCGCCAGCAGCCCCAGCCTAGCGGGACTTAATAAGGGCACCGGGGAGCTGTTTTTT. Translation gives CASSPSLAGLNKGTGELFF.

The rearrangement uses TRBV28 and TRBJ2-5; 9 bases align to TRBD1. Germline V lookup: CDR1 MDHEN, CDR2 SYDVKM. V lost 7 bases, J lost 5 bases, and 8 bases stayed unmatched. This CDR3 has 14 amino acids. The CDR3 bases are TGTGCCAGCAAACAGGGGGCGCGTGTGGAGACCCAGTACTTC. This translates into CASKQGARVETQYF.

Only a few counts were recorded for this clone. This sequence joins TRBV30 and TRBJ2-2; no clear D gene. The V end lost 5 bases, the J end lost 3 bases, and 16 bases lay between the germline ends. Germline V CDR1 and CDR2: GTSNPN, SVGIG (reference sequence). The CDR3 runs to 15 residues. The CDR3 nucleotides are TGTGCCTGGGTCCCCTGGCCGTCGGACACCGGGGAGCTGTTTTTT. Translated, it gives CAWVPWPSDTGELFF.

V is TRBV2 and J is TRBJ2-5, with D perhaps matching TRBD1 (5 bases). Looked up from germline, CDR1 is SNHLY and CDR2 is FYNNEI. V was cut by 6 bases and J by 0 bases, with 11 bases left in between. CDR3 length: 14 amino acids. CDR3 in DNA: TGTGCCAGCAGGGAGACAGAGTACCAAGAGACCCAGTACTTC. Its translation: CASRETEYQETQYF.

The chain has TRBV2 and TRBJ2-1; D uncertain. The germline V and J ends were trimmed by 2 bases and 7 bases, with 12 bases remaining between them. From germline, CDR1 is SNHLY and CDR2 FYNNEI. The CDR3 totals 14 residues. The CDR3 loop reads CASSETFGLNEQFF. Written as DNA, the CDR3 is TGTGCCAGCAGTGAAACCTTTGGATTGAATGAGCAGTTCTTC. Complete variable domain (other parts from reference TRBV2 and TRBJ2-1): EPEVTQTPSHQVTQMGQEVILRCVPISNHLYFYWYRQILGQKVEFLVSFYNNEISEKSEIFDDQFSVERPDGSNFTLKIRSTKLEDSAMYFCASSETFGLNEQFFGPGTRLTVL.

The rearrangement uses TRBV19 and TRBJ2-5; 9 bases align to TRBD1. V was pared by 6 bases and J by 5 bases, with 13 bases of the junction left unmatched. Germline V gives CDR1 LNHDA, CDR2 SQIVND (reference sequence). The CDR3 runs to 16 residues. The CDR3 loop reads CASRRTGTGIGETQYF. The CDR3 bases are TGTGCCAGTAGGAGAACCGGGACAGGGATTGGGGAGACCCAGTACTTC. Filled out from reference TRBV19 and TRBJ2-5, the complete variable domain reads DGGITQSPKYLFRKEGQNVTLSCEQNLNHDAMYWYRQDPGQGLRLIYYSQIVNDFQKGDIAEGYSVSREKKESFPLTVTSAQKNPTAFYLCASRRTGTGIGETQYFGPGTRLLVL.

The chain carries TRBV9 and TRBJ2-1, with TRBD2 matching over 15 bases. The V gene end was trimmed by 3 bases and the J gene end by 0 bases; junction bases not matched to a gene: 7. The CDR3 is made up of 19 amino acids. The germline V gene has CDR1 SGDLS and CDR2 YYNGEE. The chain's CDR3 is CASSAFGTSGRYSYNEQFF. CDR3 bases: TGTGCCAGCAGCGCGTTCGGGACTAGCGGGAGGTACTCCTACAATGAGCAGTTCTTC.

The V call is TRBV7-8, the J call TRBJ2-1, with 12 bases identical to TRBD2. This CDR3 region has 15 residues. V shed 5 bases, J shed 9 bases, and the junction held 8 bases outside the gene matches. Per the germline V gene, CDR1 is SGHVS and CDR2 is FQNEAQ. CDR3 bases: TGTGCCAGCAGCCCTAGCGGGAGGGCCCGCGGTGAGCAGTTCTTC. Translating gives CASSPSGRARGEQFF.

The rearrangement links TRBV6-1 to TRBJ2-1, with 7 bases that match TRBD2. Germline values: CDR1 MNHNS, CDR2 SASEGT. The CDR3 is made up of 13 amino acids. V lost 3 bases, J lost 6 bases, and 2 bases stayed unmatched. The DNA for the CDR3 is TGTGCCAGCAGTGAGCGGGAGTTCAATGAGCAGTTCTTC. This gives the protein CASSEREFNEQFF.

This sequence joins TRBV7-3 and TRBJ1-1; a possible D gene is TRBD1 (5 bases). The length of the CDR3 is 13 residues. V was trimmed by 5 bases and J by 1 base, leaving 8 bases between them. The germline CDR1 and CDR2 sequences are SGHTA and FQGTGA. The CDR3 loop is CASSTDRNTEAFF. CDR3 in DNA: TGTGCCAGCAGCACCGACAGGAACACTGAAGCTTTCTTT.

This clone was picked up a small number of times. The genes are TRBV7-9 and TRBJ1-2; 8 nucleotides align to TRBD1. V shed 7 bases, J shed 0 bases, and the junction held 7 bases outside the gene matches. Germline V gives CDR1 SEHNR, CDR2 FQNEAQ (reference sequence). The CDR3 totals 15 residues. For the CDR3, the DNA is TGTGCCAGCACCCCTCTACAGGGGGCTAACTATGGCTACACCTTC. This translates into CASTPLQGANYGYTF.

The chain links TRBV6-5 to TRBJ2-7; TRBD1 aligns across 9 bases. The V gene end was trimmed by 6 bases and the J gene end by 5 bases; junction bases not matched to a gene: 8. This CDR3 contains 14 residues. Germline CDR1 reads MNHEY; CDR2 reads SVGAGI. CDR3 amino acids: CASRMDRGGNEQYF. CDR3 in DNA: TGTGCCAGCAGAATGGACAGGGGTGGCAACGAGCAGTACTTC.

This clone has a handful of counts. This chain links TRBV7-9 with TRBJ1-4; a possible D gene is TRBD1 (6 bases). CDR1 SEHNR and CDR2 FQNEAQ come from the germline V gene (reference sequence). V lost 5 bases and J lost 8, with 9 bases in between. The CDR3 loop spans 12 amino acids. The CDR3 bases are TGTGCCAGCAGCGTCGACAGGGAAAAACTGTTTTTT. As protein: CASSVDREKLFF.

V and J are TRBV21-1 and TRBJ2-7. TRBV21-1 is a pseudogene segment. CDR3 length: 15 residues. CDR3 amino acids: CASSKSRGANYEQYF. Here the CDR3 DNA reads TGTGCCAGCAGCAAAAGTCGGGGCGCCAACTACGAGCAGTACTTC.

The chain couples TRBV7-3 to TRBJ2-2; a possible D gene is TRBD1 (5 bases). The CDR3 runs to 16 residues. Trimming took 4 bases from V and 6 from J, leaving 18 bases between them. Germline lookup yields CDR1 SGHTA and CDR2 FQGTGA. The CDR3 region is CASSSQGWVSPGELFF. The CDR3 region has the DNA TGTGCCAGCAGCTCCCAGGGTTGGGTTAGTCCCGGGGAGCTGTTTTTT. Using reference TRBV7-3 and TRBJ2-2 for the parts outside the CDR3, the full variable domain is GAGVSQTPSNKVTEKGKYVELRCDPISGHTALYWYRQSLGQGPEFLIYFQGTGAADDSGLPNDRFFAVRPEGSVSTLKIQRTERGDSAVYLCASSSQGWVSPGELFFGEGSRLTVL.

This clone was seen once. The rearrangement links TRBV7-2 to TRBJ2-2; 9 bases are shared with TRBD1. The length of the CDR3 is 15 residues. Germline CDR1 and CDR2: SGHTA and FQGNSA. After removal of 5 bases from V and 5 bases from J, the junction contained 6 bases not matched to a gene. CDR3 protein: CASSLSGTGTGELFF. CDR3 nucleotides: TGTGCCAGCAGCCTGTCCGGGACAGGGACCGGGGAGCTGTTTTTT.

Worth noting for this clone: The junction shows a germline mismatch at one end, possibly a read error. J is TRBJ2-5 and V is TRBV3-1 (or the pseudogene TRBV3-2); TRBD1 might be the D (5 bases). This CDR3 is built from 15 residues. CDR1 is LGHDT, CDR2 YNNKEL, per germline (reference sequence). CDR3 residues: CASSQTVGAQENQYF. The CDR3 DNA sequence: TGTGCCAGCAGCCAAACGGTAGGGGCACAAGAGAACCAGTACTTC.

This chain connects TRBV27 to TRBJ2-7, with D tentatively TRBD2 (6 bases). This CDR3 comprises 15 residues. Between the trimmed V and J ends, which lost 2 bases and 2 bases, there was a span of 13 bases. The V gene's germline CDR1 is MNHEY and CDR2 SMNVEV (reference sequence). The CDR3, as DNA: TGTGCCAGCAGTTTACTAGCGCACGGGGCCTACGAGCAGTACTTC. Translating it yields CASSLLAHGAYEQYF.

J is TRBJ2-7 and V is TRBV6-1; D may be TRBD2 (7 bases). This CDR3 is built from 14 residues. The V end was cut by 3 bases, the J end by 2 bases, with 11 bases between. Germline V gene data show CDR1 as MNHNS and CDR2 as SASEGT. The DNA for the CDR3 is TGTGCCAGCAGTGAGGGCGGGGGCCCCTACGAGCAGTACTTC. As protein: CASSEGGGPYEQYF.

The V and J genes are TRBV3-1 (or the pseudogene TRBV3-2) and TRBJ1-5, with 9 bases matching TRBD1. The trim removed 2 bases at V and 7 bases at J, leaving 3 bases unmatched. This CDR3 has 14 residues. The germline V gene encodes CDR1 LGHDT and CDR2 YNNKEL (reference sequence). CDR3 DNA: TGTGCCAGCAGCCAACGGACAGGGGAACAGCCCCAGCATTTT. It specifies CASSQRTGEQPQHF.

The chain is built from TRBV2 and TRBJ2-7, with 8 bases lining up with TRBD2. After removal of 6 bases from V and 9 bases from J, the junction contained 10 bases not matched to a gene. Germline V gene lookup returns CDR1 SNHLY and CDR2 FYNNEI. The CDR3 is 13 amino acids. The DNA of the CDR3 is TGTGCCAGCAGCGCGGGGGGCCTAGCGTTGCAGTACTTC. Amino acid sequence: CASSAGGLALQYF.